Listed below are T cell receptor beta chains from one sample, sequenced in a study of spatial heterogeneity in lung cancer. TCRdb reprocessed the 5' RACE reads with MiXCR, giving one entry per CDR3 protein. Among approximately 92,000 distinct CDR3 sequences listed, approximately 12% were seen once. Source: PBMCs, taken at surgery. These receptors were collected from a male donor with early-stage non-small cell lung cancer. Both conserved end residues are part of each CDR3. A D gene is named only where the DNA matches it firmly. Only part of the rows carry a size: once, few, many, or a class if the clone is expanded.

d_gene	v_gene	abundance	j_gene	len	CDR3aa	CDR3nt
TRBD1	TRBV28	many	TRBJ2-1	12	CASSEQGYEQFF	TGTGCCAGCAGTGAACAGGGGTATGAGCAGTTCTTC
TRBD1	TRBV6-5	few	TRBJ2-7	14	CASSLFQGAYEQYF	TGTGCCAGCAGTTTGTTTCAGGGGGCCTACGAGCAGTACTTC
TRBD1	TRBV2	-	TRBJ2-2	15	CASSVGTVRAGELFF	TGTGCCAGCAGCGTCGGGACAGTCCGGGCCGGGGAGCTGTTTTTT
TRBD1	TRBV4-2	-	TRBJ1-5	14	CASSQTGGRQPQHF	TGTGCCAGCAGCCAAACAGGGGGCAGGCAGCCCCAGCATTTT
-	TRBV24-1	-	TRBJ2-3	14	CATSDSRGTDTQYF	TGTGCCACCAGTGATTCCCGAGGCACAGATACGCAGTATTTT
TRBD1	TRBV28	many	TRBJ1-5	14	CASSLGQVGQPQHF	TGTGCCAGCAGCCTAGGACAGGTCGGTCAGCCCCAGCATTTT
TRBD2	TRBV12-3/TRBV12-4	few	TRBJ2-2	14	CASSPRLAGGELFF	TGTGCCAGCAGTCCCCGACTAGCGGGTGGGGAGCTGTTTTTT
-	TRBV12-3/TRBV12-4	once	TRBJ2-3	16	CASSSGDNPGVDTQYF	TGTGCCAGCAGTTCTGGGGACAACCCGGGGGTGGATACGCAGTATTTT
-	TRBV20-1	few	TRBJ1-1	14	CSASLPGAGTEAFF	TGCAGTGCTAGCCTGCCGGGGGCCGGGACTGAAGCTTTCTTT
-	TRBV2	many	TRBJ2-7	15	CASSELRGPSYEQYF	TGTGCCAGCAGTGAACTGCGGGGGCCCTCCTACGAGCAGTACTTC
TRBD1	TRBV28	few	TRBJ2-2	17	CASSQIAGTGFAGELFF	TGTGCCAGCAGCCAAATCGCCGGGACAGGGTTTGCCGGGGAGCTGTTTTTT
-	TRBV20-1	-	TRBJ2-5	13	CSARGAGQETQYF	TGCAGTGCTAGAGGAGCGGGTCAAGAGACCCAGTACTTC
-	TRBV2	-	TRBJ1-6	15	CASGPGRESVSPLHF	TGTGCCAGCGGCCCAGGACGTGAATCGGTTTCACCCCTCCACTTT
TRBD1	TRBV7-6	many	TRBJ2-1	18	CASSLVATGGILYNEQFF	TGTGCCAGCAGCTTAGTGGCAACAGGGGGTATATTATACAATGAGCAGTTCTTC
-	TRBV20-1	-	TRBJ1-6	11	CSARGDSPLHF	TGCAGTGCTAGAGGGGATTCACCCCTCCACTTT
-	TRBV24-1	few	TRBJ2-3	14	CATSDLDSTDTQYF	TGTGCCACCAGTGATTTAGACAGCACAGATACGCAGTATTTT
-	TRBV2	many	TRBJ2-3	12	CASSEGSDTQYF	TGTGCCAGCAGTGAAGGATCAGATACGCAGTATTTT